The sequence of this T cell receptor (beta chain) was determined in a study of blood T cells in healthy people across ages. Study-wide results and limits: Diversity of TCR beta per million T cells declined in a roughly linear way with age.

Unmatched junction bases numbered 14, after V lost 1 base and J lost 5 bases. CDR3 length equals 19 residues. CDR1 is MNHEY and CDR2 is SMNVEV in the germline V gene (reference sequence). Regarding this clonotype: What it binds is not known.

The extraction recovered at least 5.5 micrograms of total RNA per sample. Primers used in a second PCR of about 6 to 11 cycles were a sample-barcoded 5' primer and a J-beta primer mix. TCRdb reprocessed the 5' RACE reads with MiXCR, giving one entry per CDR3 protein. The table lists roughly 680,000 distinct CDR3 sequences, about 51% of them singletons. The chain links TRBV27 to TRBJ2-2; TRBD2 agrees at 9 bases. The sample comprised blood. The TCR comes from a woman of 80 years or more in good health. CDR3 sequence reads: CASSLLSYSSGSRTGELFF. The CDR3 bases are TGTGCCAGCAGTTTATTGAGCTATAGTAGCGGGAGTCGAACCGGGGAGCTGTTTTTT.